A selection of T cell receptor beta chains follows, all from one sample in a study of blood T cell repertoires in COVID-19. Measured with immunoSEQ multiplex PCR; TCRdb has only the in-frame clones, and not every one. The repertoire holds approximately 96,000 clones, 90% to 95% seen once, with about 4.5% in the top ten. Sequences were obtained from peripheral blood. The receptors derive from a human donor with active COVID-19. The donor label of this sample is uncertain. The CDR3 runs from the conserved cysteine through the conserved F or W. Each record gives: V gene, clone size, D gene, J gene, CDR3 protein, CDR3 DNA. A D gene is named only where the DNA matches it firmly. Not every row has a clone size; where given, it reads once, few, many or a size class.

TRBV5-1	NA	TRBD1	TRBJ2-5	CASSLRTGGGETQYF	TGCGCCAGCAGCTTACGGACAGGGGGCGGAGAGACCCAGTACTTC
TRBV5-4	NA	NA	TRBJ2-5	CASSSTRETQYF	TGTGCCAGCAGCTCCACAAGAGAGACCCAGTACTTC
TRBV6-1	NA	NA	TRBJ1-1	CASSEKGGKVIWTEAFF	TGTGCCAGCAGTGAAAAAGGGGGAAAGGTGATATGGACTGAAGCTTTCTTT
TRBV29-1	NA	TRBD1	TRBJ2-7	CSVGQPYEQYF	TGCAGCGTGGGACAGCCCTACGAGCAGTACTTC
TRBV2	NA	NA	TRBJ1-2	CASSDDRRLGGYTF	TGTGCCAGCAGTGATGACAGGCGCCTCGGGGGCTACACCTTC
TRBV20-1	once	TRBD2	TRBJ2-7	CSASGTSGPQQYF	TGCAGTGCTAGTGGAACTAGCGGGCCCCAGCAGTACTTC
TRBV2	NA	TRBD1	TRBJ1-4	CASSGGTANEKLFF	TGTGCCAGCAGTGGGGGGACAGCTAATGAAAAACTGTTTTTT
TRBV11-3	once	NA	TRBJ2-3	CASSWDSSTDTQYF	TGTGCCAGCAGCTGGGACTCTTCCACAGATACGCAGTATTTT
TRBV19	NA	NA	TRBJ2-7	CASSSTGFSGEQYF	TGTGCCAGTAGTAGCACAGGGTTCTCAGGAGAGCAGTACTTC
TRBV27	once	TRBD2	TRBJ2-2	CASRPTSGRRNTGELFF	TGTGCCAGCAGGCCGACTAGCGGGAGGCGGAACACCGGGGAGCTGTTTTTT
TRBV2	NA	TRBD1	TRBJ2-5	CASRGTGTQYF	TGTGCCAGCAGGGGGACAGGGACCCAGTACTTC
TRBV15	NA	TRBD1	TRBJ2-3	CATSRDGTDRSTDTQYF	TGTGCCACCAGCAGAGACGGGACAGACAGAAGCACAGATACGCAGTATTTT
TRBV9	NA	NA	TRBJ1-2	CASGSRAHGYTF	TGTGCCAGCGGCTCGCGGGCCCATGGCTACACCTTC
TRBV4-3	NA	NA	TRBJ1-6	CASSQDGRLNSPLHF	TGCGCCAGCAGCCAAGACGGCAGACTCAATTCACCCCTCCACTTT
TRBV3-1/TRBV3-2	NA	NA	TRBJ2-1	CASSQVAGNNEQFF	TGTGCCAGCAGCCAAGTGGCAGGGAATAATGAGCAGTTCTTC
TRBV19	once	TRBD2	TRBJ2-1	CASTGPGLPFRDEQFF	TGTGCCAGTACCGGTCCGGGACTACCCTTTCGGGATGAGCAGTTCTTC
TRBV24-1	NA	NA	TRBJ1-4	CATQAGTNNEKLFF	TGTGCCACCCAAGCCGGGACTAATAATGAAAAACTGTTTTTT
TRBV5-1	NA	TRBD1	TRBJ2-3	CASSTGQGNSGTDTQYF	TGCGCCAGCAGCACGGGACAGGGTAACTCGGGGACAGATACGCAGTATTTT
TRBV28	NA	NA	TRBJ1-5	CASNRGRTSNQPQHF	TGTGCCAGCAACCGAGGGAGGACTAGCAATCAGCCCCAGCATTTT
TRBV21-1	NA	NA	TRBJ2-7	CASSQDSCYEQYF	TGTGCCAGCAGCCAGGACAGTTGTTACGAGCAGTACTTC
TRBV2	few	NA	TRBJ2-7	CASSRESSYEQYF	TGTGCCAGCAGTCGGGAGAGCTCCTACGAGCAGTACTTC
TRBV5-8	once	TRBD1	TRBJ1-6	CASSLGQGALALHF	TGTGCCAGCAGCCTAGGACAGGGGGCCTTGGCCCTCCACTTT
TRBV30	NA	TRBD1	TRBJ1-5	CAWSVPGGYRNQPQHF	TGTGCCTGGAGTGTACCAGGGGGCTATCGCAATCAGCCCCAGCATTTT
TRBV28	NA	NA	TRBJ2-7	CASTRRPAGEQYF	TGTGCCAGCACAAGGAGGCCGGCAGGCGAGCAGTACTTC
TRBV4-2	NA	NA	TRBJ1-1	CASSQDQEGFF	TGTGCCAGCAGCCAAGATCAGGAAGGTTTCTTT
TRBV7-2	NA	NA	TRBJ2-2	CASSLANGELFF	TGTGCCAGCAGCTTAGCTAACGGGGAGCTGTTTTTT
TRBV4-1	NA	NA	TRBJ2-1	CASSQEGVPYNEQFF	TGCGCCAGCAGCCAAGAGGGAGTGCCGTACAATGAGCAGTTCTTC
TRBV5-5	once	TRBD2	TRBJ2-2	CASSLTSGGATGELFF	TGTGCCAGCAGCTTAACTAGCGGGGGGGCCACCGGGGAGCTGTTTTTT